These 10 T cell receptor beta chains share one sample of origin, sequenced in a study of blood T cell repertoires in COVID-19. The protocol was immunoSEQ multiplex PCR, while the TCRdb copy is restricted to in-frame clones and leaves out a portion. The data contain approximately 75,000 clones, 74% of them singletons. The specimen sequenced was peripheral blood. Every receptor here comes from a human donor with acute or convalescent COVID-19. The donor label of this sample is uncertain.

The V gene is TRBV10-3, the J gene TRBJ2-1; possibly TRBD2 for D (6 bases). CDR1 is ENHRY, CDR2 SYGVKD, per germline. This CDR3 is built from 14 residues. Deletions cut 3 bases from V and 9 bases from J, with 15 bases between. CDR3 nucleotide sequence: TGTGCCATCAGTGACCGGGAGAGGGATACTGAGCAGTTCTTC. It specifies CAISDRERDTEQFF.

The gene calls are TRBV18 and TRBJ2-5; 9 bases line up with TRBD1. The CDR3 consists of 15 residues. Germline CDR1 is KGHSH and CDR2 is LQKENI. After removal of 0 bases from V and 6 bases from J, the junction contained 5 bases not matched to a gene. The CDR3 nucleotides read TGTGCCAGCTCACCACCACAGGGGGCTGGAAAGACCCAGTACTTC. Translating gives CASSPPQGAGKTQYF.

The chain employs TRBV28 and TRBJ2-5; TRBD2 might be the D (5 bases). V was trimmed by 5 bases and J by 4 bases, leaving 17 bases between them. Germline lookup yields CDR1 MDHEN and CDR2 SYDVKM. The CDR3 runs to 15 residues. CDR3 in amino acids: CASSPGSGLGETQYF. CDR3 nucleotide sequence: TGTGCCAGCAGTCCCGGAAGCGGCCTCGGAGAGACCCAGTACTTC.

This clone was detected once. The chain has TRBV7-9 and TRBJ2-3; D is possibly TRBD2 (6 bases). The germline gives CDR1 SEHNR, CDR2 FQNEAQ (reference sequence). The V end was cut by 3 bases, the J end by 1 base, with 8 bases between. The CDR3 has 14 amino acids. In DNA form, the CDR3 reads TGTGCCAGCAGCTTTAGCGGACGCACAGATACGCAGTATTTT. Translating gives CASSFSGRTDTQYF.

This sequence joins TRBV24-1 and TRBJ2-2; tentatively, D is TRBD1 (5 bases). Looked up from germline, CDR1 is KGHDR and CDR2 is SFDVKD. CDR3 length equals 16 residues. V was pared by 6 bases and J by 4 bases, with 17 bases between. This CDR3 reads CATSPLVGARTGELFF. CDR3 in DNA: TGTGCCACCAGTCCCCTGGTAGGGGCGCGCACCGGGGAGCTGTTTTTT.

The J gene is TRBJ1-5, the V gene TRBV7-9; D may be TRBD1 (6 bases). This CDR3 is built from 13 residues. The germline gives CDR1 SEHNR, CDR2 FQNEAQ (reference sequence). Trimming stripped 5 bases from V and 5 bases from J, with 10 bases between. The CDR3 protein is CASSTQGDQPQHF. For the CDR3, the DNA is TGTGCCAGCAGCACACAGGGAGATCAGCCCCAGCATTTT.

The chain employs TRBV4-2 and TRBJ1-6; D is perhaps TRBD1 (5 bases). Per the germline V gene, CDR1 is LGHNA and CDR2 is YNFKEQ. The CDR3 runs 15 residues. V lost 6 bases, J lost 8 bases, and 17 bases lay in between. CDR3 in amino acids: CASRTAGNSDSPLHF. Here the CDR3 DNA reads TGTGCCAGCAGAACTGCAGGGAACTCGGATTCACCCCTCCACTTT.

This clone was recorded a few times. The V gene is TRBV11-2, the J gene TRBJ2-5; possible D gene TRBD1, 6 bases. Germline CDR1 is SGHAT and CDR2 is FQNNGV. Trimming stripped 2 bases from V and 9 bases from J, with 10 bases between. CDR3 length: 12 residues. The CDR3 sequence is CASSLIEGAQYF. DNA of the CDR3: TGTGCCAGCAGCTTAATCGAGGGGGCCCAGTACTTC.

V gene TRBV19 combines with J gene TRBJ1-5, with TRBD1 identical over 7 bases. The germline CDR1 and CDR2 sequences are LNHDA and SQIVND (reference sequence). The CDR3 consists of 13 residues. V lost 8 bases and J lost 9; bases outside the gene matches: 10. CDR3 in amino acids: CASCDRAGRPQHF. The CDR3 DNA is TGTGCCAGTTGCGACAGGGCGGGGAGGCCCCAGCATTTT.

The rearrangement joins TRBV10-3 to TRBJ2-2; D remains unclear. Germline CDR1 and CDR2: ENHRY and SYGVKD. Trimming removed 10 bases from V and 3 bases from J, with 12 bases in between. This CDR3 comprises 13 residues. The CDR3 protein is CATTGIDTGELFF. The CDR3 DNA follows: TGTGCCACCACGGGTATTGACACCGGGGAGCTGTTTTTT.